This entry lists 24 T cell receptor beta chains sequenced from one sample in a study of cytomegalovirus exposure and HLA in healthy donors. This PCR relied on a set of 60 Vbeta primers and 13 Jbeta primers. Assay: immunoSEQ multiplex PCR; the TCRdb copy retains only in-frame clones and omits some. The sample lists fewer than 150,000 clones, nearly 80% occurring once. Sequences were obtained from PBMCs. Every receptor here comes from a male donor in good health and CMV-seronegative.

The chain links TRBV28 to TRBJ1-1, with D perhaps TRBD1 (5 bases). V lost 3 bases and J 5 bases, leaving 16 bases between the germline ends. Germline V gives CDR1 MDHEN, CDR2 SYDVKM. The length of the CDR3 is 15 residues. The CDR3: CASSFLQGGLTEAFF. In DNA form, the CDR3 reads TGTGCCAGCAGTTTCCTCCAGGGAGGATTAACTGAAGCTTTCTTT.

This clone has only one observation. The chain employs TRBV6-6 and TRBJ1-3, with a tentative D call TRBD1 (5 bases). V shed 6 bases and J shed 6 bases, with 15 bases lying between them. This CDR3 spans 14 amino acids. Looked up from germline, CDR1 is MNHNY and CDR2 is SVGAGI (reference sequence). The CDR3 sequence: CASSREVPTNTIYF. The DNA for the CDR3 is TGTGCCAGCAGCAGGGAAGTCCCCACAAACACCATATATTTT.

This clone was counted a few times. The chain is built from TRBV6-5 and TRBJ2-7, with 7 bases fitting TRBD1. CDR1 MNHEY and CDR2 SVGAGI come from the germline V gene. The trim removed 6 bases at V and 0 bases at J, leaving 5 bases unmatched. This CDR3 is built from 14 residues. CDR3 DNA sequence: TGTGCCAGCAGGGACAGGTATAGCTCCTACGAGCAGTACTTC. Translated, it gives CASRDRYSSYEQYF.

V and J are TRBV9 and TRBJ1-1, with TRBD1 matching over 8 bases. Trimming cost V 3 bases and J 4 bases; bases outside gene matches: 8. Germline V lookup: CDR1 SGDLS, CDR2 YYNGEE. The CDR3 consists of 15 residues. CDR3 region: CASSARTGRSTEAFF. As DNA, the CDR3 is TGTGCCAGCAGCGCCCGGACAGGGAGATCCACTGAAGCTTTCTTT.

Written as DNA, the CDR3 is TGTGCCAGCAGCCCGCCTCGGCAGGGGATAGGTACCTATGGCTACACCTTC. As protein: CASSPPRQGIGTYGYTF. The chain employs TRBV14 and TRBJ1-2, with a tentative D call TRBD1 (6 bases). CDR3 size: 17 residues. V was shortened by 4 bases and J by 4 bases, with 22 bases between the two germline ends. The germline gives CDR1 SGHDN, CDR2 FVKESK.

The chain carries TRBV4-2 and TRBJ2-5; the match to TRBD2 covers 10 bases. J lost 3 bases, V lost 4 bases, and 11 bases had no gene match. CDR1 and CDR2 (germline): LGHNA, YNFKEQ. The CDR3 runs 17 residues. CDR3 protein: CASSPWTSGGAEETQYF. DNA for the CDR3: TGTGCCAGCAGCCCTTGGACCAGCGGGGGGGCTGAAGAGACCCAGTACTTC.

The chain has TRBV5-8 and TRBJ1-4; unclear D gene. V was clipped by 0 bases and J by 0 bases, with 6 bases between them. Germline loops: CDR1 SGHTS, CDR2 YDEGEE. The CDR3 runs 15 residues. CDR3 sequence reads: CASSLGGSTNEKLFF. As DNA, the CDR3 is TGTGCCAGCAGCTTGGGAGGGTCAACTAATGAAAAACTGTTTTTT.

In its sample, this clone was seen once. The rearrangement uses TRBV6-5 and TRBJ2-7; D is perhaps TRBD2 (5 bases). Germline V gene lookup returns CDR1 MNHEY and CDR2 SVGAGI. This CDR3 region has 13 residues. V lost 4 bases and J lost 0, with 7 bases in between. CDR3 DNA sequence: TGTGCCAGCAGTTCCGGGAACTCCTACGAGCAGTACTTC. Its protein is CASSSGNSYEQYF.

This clone was seen a handful of times. V usage is TRBV6-6 and J usage is TRBJ1-6, with 7 bases aligning to TRBD1. V lost 0 bases, J lost 10 bases, and 3 bases stayed unmatched. Germline-derived CDR1 and CDR2 are MNHNY and SVGAGI (reference sequence). The CDR3 is 14 residues long. The CDR3 is CASSYSGQLSPLHF. CDR3 sequence (DNA): TGTGCCAGCAGTTACTCGGGACAGCTATCACCCCTCCACTTT.

This chain links TRBV4-2 with TRBJ2-6; D unclear. The germline V gene encodes CDR1 LGHNA and CDR2 YNFKEQ. The CDR3 is made up of 16 amino acids. The V and J ends lost 1 base and 2 bases respectively, with 9 bases between them. The CDR3 here is CASSQALRAGANVLTF. Here the CDR3 DNA reads TGTGCCAGCAGCCAAGCGTTACGGGCTGGGGCCAACGTCCTGACTTTC.

The V call is TRBV6-5, the J call TRBJ1-4; possible D gene TRBD1, 6 bases. This CDR3 comprises 14 residues. V was pared by 7 bases and J by 6 bases, with 15 bases between. CDR1 is MNHEY and CDR2 is SVGAGI in the germline V gene. As DNA, the CDR3 is TGTGCCAGCAAGTTGTACAGGGAAGATGAAAAACTGTTTTTT. This translates into CASKLYREDEKLFF.

This clone has more than one count but fewer than ten. The CDR3 sequence: CAISEPRTVYEQYF. In nucleotides, the CDR3 is TGTGCCATCAGTGAACCGAGGACAGTTTACGAGCAGTACTTC. The chain is built from TRBV10-3 and TRBJ2-7; a weak D match, TRBD1 (6 bases). Deletions cut 3 bases from V and 4 bases from J, with 13 bases between. Germline CDR1 and CDR2: ENHRY and SYGVKD. This CDR3 has 14 amino acids.

This chain uses TRBV5-6 with TRBJ2-7; 7 bases are shared with TRBD2. The germline CDR1 and CDR2 sequences are SGHDT and YYEEEE. The CDR3 is made up of 14 amino acids. The junction had 9 bases not matched to a gene; V was cut back by 5 bases and J by 4 bases. The CDR3, as DNA: TGTGCCAGCAGGGGGAGGGCACTAGGGTACGAGCAGTACTTC. Translated: CASRGRALGYEQYF. Full variable domain (missing parts from reference TRBV5-6 and TRBJ2-7): DAGVTQSPTHLIKTRGQQVTLRCSPKSGHDTVSWYQQALGQGPQFIFQYYEEEERQRGNFPDRFSGHQFPNYSSELNVNALLLGDSALYLCASRGRALGYEQYFGPGTRLTVT.

The chain couples TRBV20-1 to TRBJ1-2, with D possibly being TRBD1 (5 bases). From germline, CDR1 is DFQATT and CDR2 SNEGSKA (reference sequence). Trimming removed 0 bases at V and 8 bases at J, with 7 bases between. The CDR3 loop spans 11 amino acids. The CDR3 nucleotides are TGCAGTGCTAGAGAGGGGGGGGGCTACACCTTC. The encoded protein is CSAREGGGYTF.

The V call is TRBV7-9, the J call TRBJ1-2, with D possibly matching TRBD1 (6 bases). The germline CDR1 and CDR2 sequences are SEHNR and FQNEAQ (reference sequence). The CDR3 is 12 residues long. The V gene lost 8 bases and the J gene lost 4 bases, with 11 bases spanning the gap. The DNA for the CDR3 is TGTGCCAGCGGCGACAGGACCTATGGCTACACCTTC. As protein: CASGDRTYGYTF.

This chain links TRBV28 with TRBJ2-1, with D possibly matching TRBD2 (5 bases). The V end was cut by 7 bases, the J end by 8 bases, with 21 bases between. This CDR3 is built from 15 residues. Germline-derived CDR1 and CDR2 are MDHEN and SYDVKM. This chain's CDR3 is CASTPRASERDEQFF. CDR3 nucleotide sequence: TGTGCCAGCACCCCGAGGGCCAGTGAACGGGATGAGCAGTTCTTC.

The chain is built from TRBV2 and TRBJ2-5, with 8 bases aligning to TRBD1. CDR1 is SNHLY, CDR2 FYNNEI, per germline. This CDR3 has 15 amino acids. V trimming: 7 bases; J trimming: 4 bases; junction bases outside the gene matches: 11. Here the CDR3 reads CASKPTGAAIETQYF. In DNA, the CDR3 is TGTGCCAGCAAGCCGACAGGGGCCGCAATAGAGACCCAGTACTTC.

The CDR3 sequence: CASSQEGGPSQGYTF. Here the CDR3 DNA reads TGCGCCAGCAGCCAAGAAGGGGGCCCTTCTCAGGGCTACACCTTC. V is TRBV4-3 and J is TRBJ1-2; 7 bases fit TRBD1. Germline CDR1 LGHNA, CDR2 YSLEER. Trimming cost V 0 bases and J 8 bases; bases outside gene matches: 9. The CDR3 has 15 amino acids.

The chain combines TRBV18 with TRBJ2-7; no clear D gene. The CDR3 runs to 15 residues. Germline lookup yields CDR1 KGHSH and CDR2 LQKENI. The V end lost 3 bases, the J end lost 0 bases, and 12 bases lay between the germline ends. In DNA, the CDR3 is TGTGCCAGCTCACCTAATCCAGTCCGCTCCTACGAGCAGTACTTC. Residues: CASSPNPVRSYEQYF.

J is TRBJ1-2 and V is TRBV13; TRBD1 aligns across 8 bases. Germline values: CDR1 PRHDT, CDR2 FYEKMQ (reference sequence). This CDR3 has 15 amino acids. J was trimmed by 5 bases and V by 3 bases; bases with no gene match: 8. The CDR3, as DNA: TGTGCCAGCAGCTTGAGGCAGGGGGCACGGTATGGCTACACCTTC. It specifies CASSLRQGARYGYTF.

The chain is built from TRBV7-9 and TRBJ2-3; 9 bases map to TRBD1. J lost 1 base, V lost 5 bases, and 7 bases had no gene match. From germline, CDR1 is SEHNR and CDR2 FQNEAQ (reference sequence). The length of the CDR3 is 16 residues. CDR3 in DNA: TGTGCCAGCAGCGCGAGGACAGGGGTCGGCACAGATACGCAGTATTTT. Protein sequence: CASSARTGVGTDTQYF.

The rearrangement links TRBV5-1 to TRBJ1-1; the match to TRBD1 covers 7 bases. The CDR3 loop spans 15 amino acids. Trimming cost V 3 bases and J 4 bases; bases outside gene matches: 9. Germline assignment: CDR1 SGHRS and CDR2 YFSETQ. The CDR3 DNA reads as TGCGCCAGCAGCTCCAGGACAGGCCACCCCACTGAAGCTTTCTTT. Translation gives CASSSRTGHPTEAFF.

This clone was counted between two and nine times. This chain uses TRBV15 with TRBJ2-5; D perhaps matches TRBD2 (6 bases). The J call may be mistaken, given a closer DNA end match to TRBJ2-7. Germline values: CDR1 LNHNV, CDR2 YYDKDF (reference sequence). This CDR3 region has 14 residues. CDR3 DNA: TGTGCCACCAGCAGAGAAAAAGGGACTTACGAGCAGTACTTC. Its protein product is CATSREKGTYEQYF.

The chain uses TRBV7-9 and TRBJ1-4; D is possibly TRBD1 (6 bases). CDR1 is SEHNR and CDR2 is FQNEAQ in the germline V gene (reference sequence). The CDR3 is made up of 15 amino acids. V lost 3 bases and J lost 8, with 16 bases in between. CDR3 coding DNA: TGTGCCAGCAGCTTCTTAGGGGGGGCAGCGGAAAAACTGTTTTTT. This encodes CASSFLGGAAEKLFF.